A single TCR beta chain is shown here with its context. This clonotype was picked up many times. The clone's antigen remains unknown. It has no much larger one-base neighbor in the sample; base qualities were not kept. Library method: PCR. Sequencing took place on an Illumina HiSeq 2500. To normalize quantification of the TCRbeta repertoire, the TCR libraries were built with molecular barcoding that relied on unique molecular identifiers. Using fastp trimming at Q25 and MiXCR clonotype assembly, TCRdb reanalyzed the public sequencing data and kept in-frame beta chains. All rows with the same CDR3 protein become a single entry with the most common DNA and genes. The table for this sample lists about 400,000 distinct CDR3 sequences; over 20% of them were counted only once. The ten top clones hold 3.8% of the sample. These data come from a study of T-cell reconstitution after alpha-beta-depleted transplantation in children (dated by TCRdb to the mid-2010s). Study-level background: The study quantitatively tracked T-cell immune reconstitution after TCRalphabeta/CD19-depleted allogeneic hematopoietic cell transplantation in children using TCR repertoire profiling.

Relative to germline, V is missing 5 bases and J is missing 1 base, with 7 bases of the junction outside any gene match. The CDR3 numbers 14 residues from cysteine through phenylalanine. The DNA shown is the 42-base CDR3, in frame from base 1. Sequences SQVTM (CDR1) and ANQGSEA (CDR2) are obtained from the germline V gene. Recombination linked TRBV29-1 to TRBJ2-5, with 7 bases in between that match TRBD2. This sequence was found in a human donor who donated a stem cell graft to a child with acute myeloid leukemia. The source material was PBMCs from the stem cell graft donor, sampled from the stem cell graft. The CDR3 amino acid sequence is: CSVTPAGSQETQYF. The DNA is TGCAGCGTTACACCAGCGGGATCCCAAGAGACCCAGTACTTC.